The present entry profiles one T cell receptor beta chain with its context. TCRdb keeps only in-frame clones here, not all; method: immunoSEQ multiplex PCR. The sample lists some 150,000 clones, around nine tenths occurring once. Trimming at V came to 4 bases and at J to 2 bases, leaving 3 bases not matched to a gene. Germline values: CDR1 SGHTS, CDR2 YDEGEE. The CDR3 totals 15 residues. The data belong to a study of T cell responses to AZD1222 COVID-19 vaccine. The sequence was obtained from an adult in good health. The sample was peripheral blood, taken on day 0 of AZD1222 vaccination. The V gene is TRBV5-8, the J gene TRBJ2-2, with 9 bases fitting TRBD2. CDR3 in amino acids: CASSPTSGNTGELFF. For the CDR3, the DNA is TGTGCCAGCAGCCCGACTAGCGGCAACACCGGGGAGCTGTTTTTT.